The present T cell receptor (beta chain) was sequenced within a study of beta chain features in type 1 diabetes. The CDR3 loop spans 15 amino acids. Germline-derived CDR1 and CDR2 are LNHDA and SQIVND (reference sequence). J gave up 1 base and V 5 bases, and 2 bases lay outside the gene matches. The sequenced template was cDNA made from the entire isolated RNA. Assay used: immunoSEQ multiplex PCR; TCRdb lists only in-frame clones, some missing. The sample lists about 240,000 clones, around a quarter occurring once. Sequencing used central memory CD4+ T cells from blood. The TCR comes from a young man in good health. This chain links TRBV19 with TRBJ1-5, with 10 bases aligning to TRBD1. The CDR3 DNA reads as TGTGCCAGTAGTCCGGGACAGGGGAGCAATCAGCCCCAGCATTTT. Translation: CASSPGQGSNQPQHF.